This entry is about one T cell receptor beta chain. Its specificity is not known. This sample is part of a study of cytomegalovirus exposure and HLA in healthy donors. Overall study findings and caveats: High sensitivity and specificity were reportedly achieved when the classifier diagnosed cytomegalovirus status. Analysis performed later showed TCR beta chains linked to HLA being more clonally expanded than equally common others.

13 Jbeta primers and 60 Vbeta primers were used for the PCR. The assay was immunoSEQ multiplex PCR, and TCRdb's table has in-frame clones only and misses some. The sample has under 200,000 clones, around 76% seen once. This receptor was obtained from a man aged 25 to 40 in good health and CMV-seronegative. The sequenced sample was PBMCs.

This CDR3 reads CASSWAGGTEAFF. For the CDR3, the DNA is TGTGCCAGCAGTTGGGCAGGGGGCACTGAAGCTTTCTTT. The genes are TRBV27 and TRBJ1-1, with 7 bases identical to TRBD1. V shed 4 bases, J shed 4 bases, and the junction held 3 bases outside the gene matches. CDR3 size: 13 residues. The germline gives CDR1 MNHEY, CDR2 SMNVEV (reference sequence).